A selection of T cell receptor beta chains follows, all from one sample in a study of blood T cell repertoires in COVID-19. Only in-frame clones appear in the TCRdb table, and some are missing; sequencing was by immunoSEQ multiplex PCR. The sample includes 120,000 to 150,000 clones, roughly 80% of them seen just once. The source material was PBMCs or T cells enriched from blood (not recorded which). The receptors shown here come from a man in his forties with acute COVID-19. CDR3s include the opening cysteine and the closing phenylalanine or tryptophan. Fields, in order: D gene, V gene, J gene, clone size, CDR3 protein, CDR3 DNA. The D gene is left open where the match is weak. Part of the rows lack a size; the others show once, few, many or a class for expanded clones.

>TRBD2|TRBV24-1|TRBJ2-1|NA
CATSDGGLAGAHEQFF
TGTGCCACCAGTGATGGGGGACTAGCGGGAGCCCATGAGCAGTTCTTC
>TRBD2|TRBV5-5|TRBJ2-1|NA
CASSDPGLAAYNEQFF
TGTGCCAGCAGCGATCCGGGACTAGCGGCCTACAATGAGCAGTTCTTC
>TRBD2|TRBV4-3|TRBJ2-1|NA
CASSQDWLAGVNEQFF
TGCGCCAGCAGCCAAGATTGGCTAGCGGGAGTCAATGAGCAGTTCTTC
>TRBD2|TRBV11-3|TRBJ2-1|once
CASSERTSGYNEQFF
TGTGCCAGCAGCGAACGGACTAGCGGCTACAATGAGCAGTTCTTC
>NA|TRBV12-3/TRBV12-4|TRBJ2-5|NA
CASKGAGETQYF
TGTGCCAGCAAAGGCGCGGGAGAGACCCAGTACTTC
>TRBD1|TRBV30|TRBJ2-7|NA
CAWSWDRETYEQYF
TGTGCCTGGAGTTGGGACAGGGAAACCTACGAGCAGTACTTC
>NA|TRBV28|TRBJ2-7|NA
CASRTGGESSYEQYF
TGTGCCAGTCGGACGGGCGGGGAGAGCTCCTACGAGCAGTACTTC
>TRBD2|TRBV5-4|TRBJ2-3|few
CASSIRRDYRTDTQYF
TGTGCCAGCAGCATCCGCCGGGACTACCGCACAGATACGCAGTATTTT
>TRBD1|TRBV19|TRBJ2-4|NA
CASSIQGTGGKNIQYF
TGTGCCAGTAGTATTCAGGGGACAGGGGGCAAAAACATTCAGTACTTC
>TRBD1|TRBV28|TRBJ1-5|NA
CASSTPGQGLDQPQHF
TGTGCCAGCAGTACCCCCGGACAGGGGTTGGATCAGCCCCAGCATTTT
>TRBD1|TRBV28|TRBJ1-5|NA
CASSPGTGVVQPQHF
TGTGCCAGCAGTCCCGGGACAGGGGTCGTTCAGCCCCAGCATTTT
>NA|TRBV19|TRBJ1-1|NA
CASNQGFGTEAFF
TGTGCCAGTAACCAGGGGTTTGGGACTGAAGCTTTCTTT
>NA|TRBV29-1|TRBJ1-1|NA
CSVVGYKREAFF
TGCAGCGTCGTCGGTTATAAGCGTGAAGCTTTCTTT
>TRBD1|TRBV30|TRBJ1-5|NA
CAWSATGKGFGPQHF
TGTGCCTGGAGTGCGACAGGGAAGGGGTTTGGTCCCCAGCATTTT
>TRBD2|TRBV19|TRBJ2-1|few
CASSIGGLAGGVDEQFF
TGTGCCAGTAGTATAGGGGGACTAGCGGGAGGGGTGGATGAGCAGTTCTTC
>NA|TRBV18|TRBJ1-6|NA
CASSLRSGDNSPLHF
TGTGCCAGCTCACTACGGTCGGGTGACAATTCACCCCTCCACTTT
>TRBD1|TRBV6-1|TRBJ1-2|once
CASSEALTGLGYTF
TGTGCCAGCAGTGAAGCGCTGACAGGGCTTGGCTACACCTTC
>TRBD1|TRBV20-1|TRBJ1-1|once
CSVTGDTEAFF
TGCAGTGTTACAGGGGACACTGAAGCTTTCTTT
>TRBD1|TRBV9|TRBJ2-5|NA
CASSPGTGEETQYF
TGTGCCAGCAGCCCGGGGACAGGGGAGGAGACCCAGTACTTC
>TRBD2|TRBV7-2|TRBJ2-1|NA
CASSLVSGKGSEQFF
TGTGCCAGCAGCTTAGTGAGCGGGAAGGGGAGTGAGCAGTTCTTC
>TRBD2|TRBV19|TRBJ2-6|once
CASSIRVAGGAGANVLTF
TGTGCCAGTAGTATTAGAGTAGCGGGAGGTGCTGGGGCCAACGTCCTGACTTTC
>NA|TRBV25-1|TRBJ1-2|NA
CASSEYPGGEDYGYTF
TGTGCCAGCAGTGAATACCCGGGGGGAGAAGATTACGGCTACACCTTC
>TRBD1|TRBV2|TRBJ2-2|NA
CASSEIGTGAGELFF
TGTGCCAGCAGTGAAATCGGGACAGGGGCCGGGGAGCTGTTTTTT
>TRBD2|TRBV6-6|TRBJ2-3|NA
CASSGAGTDTQYF
TGTGCCAGCAGTGGAGCGGGGACAGATACGCAGTATTTT
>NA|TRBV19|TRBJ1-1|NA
CARIRGTNTEAFF
TGTGCCAGAATAAGGGGAACGAACACTGAAGCTTTCTTT
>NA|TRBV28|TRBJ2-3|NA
CASSTQGPGTDTQYF
TGTGCCAGCAGTACCCAGGGGCCGGGCACAGATACGCAGTATTTT
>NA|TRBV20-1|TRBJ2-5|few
CSVEVQETQYF
TGCAGTGTAGAGGTGCAAGAGACCCAGTACTTC
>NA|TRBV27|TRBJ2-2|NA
CASSLRGGELFF
TGTGCCAGCAGTTTACGAGGCGGGGAGCTGTTTTTT
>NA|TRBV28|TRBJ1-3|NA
CASRSIGGSGNTIYF
TGTGCCAGCAGGTCCATCGGGGGGAGTGGAAACACCATATATTTT
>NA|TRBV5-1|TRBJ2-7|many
CASSLGGLDEQYF
TGCGCCAGCAGCTTAGGGGGTTTAGACGAGCAGTACTTC
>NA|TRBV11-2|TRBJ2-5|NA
CASSGGWGQETQYF
TGTGCCAGCAGCGGGGGGTGGGGCCAAGAGACCCAGTACTTC
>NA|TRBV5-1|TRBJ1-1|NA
CASSSGVMNTEAFF
TGCGCCAGCAGCTCCGGGGTGATGAACACTGAAGCTTTCTTT
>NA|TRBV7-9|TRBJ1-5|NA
CASSLAGRGTGQPQHF
TGTGCCAGCAGCTTAGCGGGTAGGGGGACGGGTCAGCCCCAGCATTTT
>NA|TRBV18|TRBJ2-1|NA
CASSPGGEWSNEQFF
TGTGCCAGCTCACCGGGAGGTGAGTGGAGCAATGAGCAGTTCTTC
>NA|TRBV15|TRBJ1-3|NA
CATSRGSRQRNTIYF
TGTGCCACCAGCAGAGGAAGCAGGCAAAGAAACACCATATATTTT
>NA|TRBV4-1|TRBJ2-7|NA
CASSQDDMRAYEQYF
TGCGCCAGCAGCCAGGACGACATGAGGGCCTACGAGCAGTACTTC
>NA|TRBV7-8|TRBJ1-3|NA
CASSWLPGSGNTIYF
TGTGCCAGCAGCTGGTTACCGGGCTCTGGAAACACCATATATTTT
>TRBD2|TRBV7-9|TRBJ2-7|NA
CASSFPGTRYEQYF
TGTGCCAGCAGCTTTCCCGGGACTAGATACGAGCAGTACTTC
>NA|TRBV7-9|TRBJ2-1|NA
CASSLAGAGAAEQFF
TGTGCCAGCAGCTTAGCAGGGGCAGGGGCAGCTGAGCAGTTCTTC
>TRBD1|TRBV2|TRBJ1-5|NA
CASSDTQGGPNQPQHF
TGTGCCAGCAGTGACACACAGGGGGGACCAAATCAGCCCCAGCATTTT
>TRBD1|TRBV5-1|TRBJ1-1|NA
CASSFDRGEAFF
TGCGCCAGCAGCTTCGACAGGGGTGAAGCTTTCTTT